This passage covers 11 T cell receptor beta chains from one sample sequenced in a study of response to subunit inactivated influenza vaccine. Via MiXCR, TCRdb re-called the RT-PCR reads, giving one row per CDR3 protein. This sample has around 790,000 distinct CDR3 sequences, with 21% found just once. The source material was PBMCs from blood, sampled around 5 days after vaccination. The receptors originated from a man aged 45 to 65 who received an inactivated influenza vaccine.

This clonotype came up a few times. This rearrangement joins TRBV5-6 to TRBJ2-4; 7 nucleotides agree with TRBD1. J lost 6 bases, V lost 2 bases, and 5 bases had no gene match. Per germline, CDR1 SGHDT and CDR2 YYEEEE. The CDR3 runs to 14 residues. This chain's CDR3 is CASSLQGLGNIQYF. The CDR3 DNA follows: TGTGCCAGCAGCTTACAGGGGTTGGGAAACATTCAGTACTTC.

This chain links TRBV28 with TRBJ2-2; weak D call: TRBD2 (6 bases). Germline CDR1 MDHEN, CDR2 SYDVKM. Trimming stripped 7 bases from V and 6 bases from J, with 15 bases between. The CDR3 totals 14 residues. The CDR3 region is CASNLSGGAGELFF. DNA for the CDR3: TGTGCCAGCAACCTCTCCGGGGGAGCCGGGGAGCTGTTTTTT.

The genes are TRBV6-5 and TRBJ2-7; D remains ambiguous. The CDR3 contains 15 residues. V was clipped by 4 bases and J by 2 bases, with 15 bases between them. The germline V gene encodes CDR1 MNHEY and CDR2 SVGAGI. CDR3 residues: CASSSSAGVPYEQYF. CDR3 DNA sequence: TGTGCCAGCAGTTCCTCGGCAGGCGTACCCTACGAGCAGTACTTC.

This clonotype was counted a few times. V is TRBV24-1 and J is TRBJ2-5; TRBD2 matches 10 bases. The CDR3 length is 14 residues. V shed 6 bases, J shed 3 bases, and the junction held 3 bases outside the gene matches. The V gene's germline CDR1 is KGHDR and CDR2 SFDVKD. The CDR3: CATSLAGDKETQYF. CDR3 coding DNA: TGTGCCACCAGTCTAGCGGGGGATAAAGAGACCCAGTACTTC.

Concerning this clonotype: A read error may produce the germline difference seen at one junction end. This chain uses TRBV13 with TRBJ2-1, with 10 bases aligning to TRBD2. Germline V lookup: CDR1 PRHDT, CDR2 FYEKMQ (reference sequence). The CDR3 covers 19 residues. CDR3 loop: CTSSLGLAVPGGSYNEQFF. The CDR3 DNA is TGTACCAGCAGTTTAGGACTAGCGGTCCCGGGGGGCTCCTACAATGAGCAGTTCTTC.

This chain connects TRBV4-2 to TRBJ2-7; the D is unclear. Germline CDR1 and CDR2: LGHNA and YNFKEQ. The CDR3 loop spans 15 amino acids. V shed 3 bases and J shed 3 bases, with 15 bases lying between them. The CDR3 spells CASSHDQSGFYEQYF. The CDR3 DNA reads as TGTGCCAGCAGCCATGATCAGAGTGGGTTCTACGAGCAGTACTTC.

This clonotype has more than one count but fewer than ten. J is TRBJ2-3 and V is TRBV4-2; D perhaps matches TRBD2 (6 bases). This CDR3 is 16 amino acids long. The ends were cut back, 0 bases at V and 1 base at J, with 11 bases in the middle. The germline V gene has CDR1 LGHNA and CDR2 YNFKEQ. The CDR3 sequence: CASSQDRASGTDTQYF. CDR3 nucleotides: TGTGCCAGCAGCCAAGATCGCGCTAGCGGCACAGATACGCAGTATTTT.

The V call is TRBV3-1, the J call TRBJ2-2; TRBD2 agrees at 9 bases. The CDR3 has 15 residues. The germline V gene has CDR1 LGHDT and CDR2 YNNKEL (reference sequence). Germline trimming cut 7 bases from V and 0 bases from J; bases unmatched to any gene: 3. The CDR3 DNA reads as TGTGCCAGCACCCCTAGCGGGGCGAACACCGGGGAGCTGTTTTTT. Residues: CASTPSGANTGELFF.

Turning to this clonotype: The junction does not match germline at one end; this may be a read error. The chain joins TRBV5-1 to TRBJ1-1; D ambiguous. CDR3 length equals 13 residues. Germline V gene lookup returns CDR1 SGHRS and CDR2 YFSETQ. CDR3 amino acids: CAISFAENTEAFF. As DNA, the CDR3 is TGCGCCATCAGCTTTGCCGAGAACACTGAAGCTTTCTTT.

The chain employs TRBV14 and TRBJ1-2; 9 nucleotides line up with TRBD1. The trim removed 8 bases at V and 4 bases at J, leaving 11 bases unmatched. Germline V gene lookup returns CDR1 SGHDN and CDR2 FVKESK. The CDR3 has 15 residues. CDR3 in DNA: TGTGCCAGCCGACAAACGGGACAGGGAGCCTATGGCTACACCTTC. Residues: CASRQTGQGAYGYTF. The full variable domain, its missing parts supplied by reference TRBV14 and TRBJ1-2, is EAGVTQFPSHSVIEKGQTVTLRCDPISGHDNLYWYRRVMGKEIKFLLHFVKESKQDESGMPNNRFLAERTGGTYSTLKVQPAELEDSGVYFCASRQTGQGAYGYTFGSGTRLTVV.

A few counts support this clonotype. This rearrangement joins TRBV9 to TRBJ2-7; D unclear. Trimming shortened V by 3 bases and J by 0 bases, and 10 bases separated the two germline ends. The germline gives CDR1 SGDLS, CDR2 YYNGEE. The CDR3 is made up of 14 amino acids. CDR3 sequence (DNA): TGTGCCAGCAGCGCGGACGGATACTCCTACGAGCAGTACTTC. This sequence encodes CASSADGYSYEQYF. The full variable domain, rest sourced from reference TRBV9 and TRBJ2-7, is DSGVTQTPKHLITATGQRVTLRCSPRSGDLSVYWYQQSLDQGLQFLIQYYNGEERAKGNILERFSAQQFPDLHSELNLSSLELGDSALYFCASSADGYSYEQYFGPGTRLTVT.